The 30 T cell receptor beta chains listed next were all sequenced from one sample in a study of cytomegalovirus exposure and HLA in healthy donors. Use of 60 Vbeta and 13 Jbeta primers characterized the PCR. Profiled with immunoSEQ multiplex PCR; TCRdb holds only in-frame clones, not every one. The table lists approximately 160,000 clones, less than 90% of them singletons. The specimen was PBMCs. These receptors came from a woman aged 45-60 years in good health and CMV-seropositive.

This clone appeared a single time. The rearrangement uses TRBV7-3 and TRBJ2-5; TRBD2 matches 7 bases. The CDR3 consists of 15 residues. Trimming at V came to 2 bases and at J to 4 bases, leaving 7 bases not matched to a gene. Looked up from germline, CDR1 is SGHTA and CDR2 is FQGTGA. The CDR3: CASSLGGREGETQYF. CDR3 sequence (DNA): TGTGCCAGCAGCTTAGGAGGGAGGGAGGGAGAGACCCAGTACTTC.

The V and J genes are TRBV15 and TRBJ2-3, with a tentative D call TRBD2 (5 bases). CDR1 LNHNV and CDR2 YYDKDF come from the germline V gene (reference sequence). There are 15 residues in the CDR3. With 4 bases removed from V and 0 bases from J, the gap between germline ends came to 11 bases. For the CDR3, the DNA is TGTGCCACCAGCATGGGAGCTGGGAGCACAGATACGCAGTATTTT. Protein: CATSMGAGSTDTQYF.

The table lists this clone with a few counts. The CDR3 DNA reads TGCGCCAGCAGCTTGATGGCGGTGGGCTCCTACAATGAGCAGTTCTTC. As protein: CASSLMAVGSYNEQFF. The rearrangement links TRBV5-1 to TRBJ2-1; D is unclear. CDR1 is SGHRS and CDR2 is YFSETQ in the germline V gene. The CDR3 loop spans 16 amino acids. The V and J ends lost 1 base and 0 bases respectively, with 11 bases between them.

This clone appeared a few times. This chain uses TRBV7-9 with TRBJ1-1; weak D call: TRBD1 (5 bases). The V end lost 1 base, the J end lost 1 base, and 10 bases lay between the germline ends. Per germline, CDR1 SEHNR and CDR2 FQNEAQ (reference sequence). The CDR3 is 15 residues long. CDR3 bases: TGTGCCAGCAGCTTAGTGGAGGGACGGAACACTGAAGCTTTCTTT. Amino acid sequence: CASSLVEGRNTEAFF.

The CDR3 protein is CASSQDGGREGNYEQYF. The DNA for the CDR3 is TGTGCCAGCAGCCAAGATGGGGGCCGGGAGGGTAACTACGAGCAGTACTTC. The chain carries TRBV4-2 and TRBJ2-7, with 8 bases aligning to TRBD2. V gave up 0 bases and J gave up 3 bases; unmatched junction bases: 10. The CDR3 covers 17 residues. Looked up from germline, CDR1 is LGHNA and CDR2 is YNFKEQ.

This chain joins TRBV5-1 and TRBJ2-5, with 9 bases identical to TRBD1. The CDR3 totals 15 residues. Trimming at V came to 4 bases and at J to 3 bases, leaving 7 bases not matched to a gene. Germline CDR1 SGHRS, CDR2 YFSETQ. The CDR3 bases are TGCGCCAGCAGCACTCCGGGACAGGGTAAAGAGACCCAGTACTTC. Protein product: CASSTPGQGKETQYF.

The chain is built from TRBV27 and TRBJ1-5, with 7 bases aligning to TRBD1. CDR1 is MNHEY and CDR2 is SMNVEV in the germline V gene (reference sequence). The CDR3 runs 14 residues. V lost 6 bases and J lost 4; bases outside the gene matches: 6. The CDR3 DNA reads TGTGCCAGCAGGCGCCGGGACAGAAATCAGCCCCAGCATTTT. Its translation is CASRRRDRNQPQHF.

The CDR3 sequence: CASNGNEQYF. The DNA of the CDR3 is TGTGCCAGCAACGGGAACGAGCAGTACTTC. V usage is TRBV2 and J usage is TRBJ2-7; perhaps TRBD2 as D (5 bases). CDR3 length: 10 amino acids. Trimming stripped 7 bases from V and 5 bases from J, with 6 bases between. Germline CDR1 reads SNHLY; CDR2 reads FYNNEI.

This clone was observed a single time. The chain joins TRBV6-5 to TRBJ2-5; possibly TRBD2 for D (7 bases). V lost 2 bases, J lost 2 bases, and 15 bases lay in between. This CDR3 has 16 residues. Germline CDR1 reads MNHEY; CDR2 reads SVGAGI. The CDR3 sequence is CASSYGGGGGQETQYF. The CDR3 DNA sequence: TGTGCCAGCAGTTACGGGGGCGGGGGCGGGCAAGAGACCCAGTACTTC.

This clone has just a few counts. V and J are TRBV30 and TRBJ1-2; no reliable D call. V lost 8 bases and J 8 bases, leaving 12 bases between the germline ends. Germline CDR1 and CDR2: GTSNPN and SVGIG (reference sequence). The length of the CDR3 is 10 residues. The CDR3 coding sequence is TGTGCCCAATCGCGGGTCGGCTACACCTTC. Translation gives CAQSRVGYTF.

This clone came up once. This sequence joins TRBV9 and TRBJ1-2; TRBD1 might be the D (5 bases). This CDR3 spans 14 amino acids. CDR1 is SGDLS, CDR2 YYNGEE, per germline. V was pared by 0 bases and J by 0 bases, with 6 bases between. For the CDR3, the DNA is TGTGCCAGCAGCGTAGGGGGCTCTAACTATGGCTACACCTTC. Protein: CASSVGGSNYGYTF.

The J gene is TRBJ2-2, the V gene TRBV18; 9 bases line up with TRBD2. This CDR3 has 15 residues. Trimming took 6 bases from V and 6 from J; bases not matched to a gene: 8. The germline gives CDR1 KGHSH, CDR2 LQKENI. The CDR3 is CASSPGLASSGELFF. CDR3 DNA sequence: TGTGCCAGCTCGCCGGGACTAGCAAGTTCCGGGGAGCTGTTTTTT.

In nucleotides, the CDR3 is TGCGCCAGCAGCTTGCCCGCAGGGAACAAACCAGATACGCAGTATTTT. Its translation: CASSLPAGNKPDTQYF. The chain is built from TRBV5-1 and TRBJ2-3, with TRBD1 as a possible D gene (5 bases). The CDR3 contains 16 residues. Trimming pared 1 base from V and 4 bases from J, leaving 16 bases between. Germline loops: CDR1 SGHRS, CDR2 YFSETQ. Variable domain in full (rest from reference TRBV5-1 and TRBJ2-3): KAGVTQTPRYLIKTRGQQVTLSCSPISGHRSVSWYQQTPGQGLQFLFEYFSETQRNKGNFPGRFSGRQFSNSRSEMNVSTLELGDSALYLCASSLPAGNKPDTQYFGPGTRLTVL.

The CDR3, as DNA: TGTGCCAGCAGTGAAGGCCTCGGGTCTGGGGCCAACGTCCTGACTTTC. Its translation: CASSEGLGSGANVLTF. This chain connects TRBV2 to TRBJ2-6; D call uncertain. Germline V lookup: CDR1 SNHLY, CDR2 FYNNEI. Trimming stripped 1 base from V and 1 base from J, with 8 bases between. CDR3 length: 16 residues.

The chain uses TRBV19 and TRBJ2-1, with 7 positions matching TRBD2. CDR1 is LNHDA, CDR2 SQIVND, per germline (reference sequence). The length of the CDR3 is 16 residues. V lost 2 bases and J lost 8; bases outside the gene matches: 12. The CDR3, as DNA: TGTGCCAGTAGTATACCCCCGCGGGAGATTGTAGATGAGCAGTTCTTC. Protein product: CASSIPPREIVDEQFF.

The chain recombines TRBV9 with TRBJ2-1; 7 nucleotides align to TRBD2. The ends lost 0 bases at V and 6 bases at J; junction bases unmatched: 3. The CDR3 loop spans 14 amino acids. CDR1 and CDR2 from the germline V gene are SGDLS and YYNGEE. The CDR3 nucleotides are TGTGCCAGCAGCGTAGCTGGGGGGGGCAATGAGCAGTTCTTC. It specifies CASSVAGGGNEQFF.

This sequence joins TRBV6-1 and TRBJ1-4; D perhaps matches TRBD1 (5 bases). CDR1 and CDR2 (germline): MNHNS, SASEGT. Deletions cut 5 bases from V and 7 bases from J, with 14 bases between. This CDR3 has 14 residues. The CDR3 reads CASSLPRGGEKLFF. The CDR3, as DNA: TGTGCCAGCAGTCTTCCGCGGGGGGGTGAAAAACTGTTTTTT.

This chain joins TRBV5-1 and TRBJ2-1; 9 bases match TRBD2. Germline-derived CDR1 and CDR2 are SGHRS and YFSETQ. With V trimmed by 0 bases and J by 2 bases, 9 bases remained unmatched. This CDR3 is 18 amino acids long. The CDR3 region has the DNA TGCGCCAGCAGCTTGGGACTAAGCGGGAGGAGACCCTACAATGAGCAGTTCTTC. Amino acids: CASSLGLSGRRPYNEQFF.

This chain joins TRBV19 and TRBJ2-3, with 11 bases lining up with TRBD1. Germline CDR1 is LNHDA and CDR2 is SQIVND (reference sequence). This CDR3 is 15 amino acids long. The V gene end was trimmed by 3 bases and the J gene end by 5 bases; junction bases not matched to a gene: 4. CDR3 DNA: TGTGCCAGTAGTATCCCGGGACAGGGGGTAGATACGCAGTATTTT. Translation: CASSIPGQGVDTQYF.

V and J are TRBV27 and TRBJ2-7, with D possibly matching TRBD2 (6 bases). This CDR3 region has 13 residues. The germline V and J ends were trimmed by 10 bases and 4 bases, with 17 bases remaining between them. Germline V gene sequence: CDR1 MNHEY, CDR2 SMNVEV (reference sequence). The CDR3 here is CAIMAGIRYEQYF. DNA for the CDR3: TGTGCCATCATGGCGGGGATACGGTACGAGCAGTACTTC.

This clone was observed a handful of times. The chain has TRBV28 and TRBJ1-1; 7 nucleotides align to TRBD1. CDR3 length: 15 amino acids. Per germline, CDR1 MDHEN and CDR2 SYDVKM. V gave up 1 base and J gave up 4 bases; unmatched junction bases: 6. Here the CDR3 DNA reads TGTGCCAGCAGTTTATTACACAGGGGAGGCACTGAAGCTTTCTTT. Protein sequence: CASSLLHRGGTEAFF.

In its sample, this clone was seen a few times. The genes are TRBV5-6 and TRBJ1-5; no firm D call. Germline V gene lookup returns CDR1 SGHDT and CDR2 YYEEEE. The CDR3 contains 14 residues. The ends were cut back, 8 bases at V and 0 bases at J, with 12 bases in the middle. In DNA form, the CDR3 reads TGTGCCAGTAATTTATTATTTAGCAATCAGCCCCAGCATTTT. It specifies CASNLLFSNQPQHF. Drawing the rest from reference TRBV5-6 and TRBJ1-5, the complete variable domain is DAGVTQSPTHLIKTRGQQVTLRCSPKSGHDTVSWYQQALGQGPQFIFQYYEEEERQRGNFPDRFSGHQFPNYSSELNVNALLLGDSALYLCASNLLFSNQPQHFGDGTRLSIL.

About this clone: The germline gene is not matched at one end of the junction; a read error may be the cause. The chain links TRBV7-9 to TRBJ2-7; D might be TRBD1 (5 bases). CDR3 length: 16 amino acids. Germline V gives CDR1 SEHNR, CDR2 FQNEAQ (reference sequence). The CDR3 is CSSSLDYRRPSYEQYF. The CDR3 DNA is TGTTCCAGCAGCTTAGATTACAGGCGTCCTTCCTACGAGCAGTACTTC.

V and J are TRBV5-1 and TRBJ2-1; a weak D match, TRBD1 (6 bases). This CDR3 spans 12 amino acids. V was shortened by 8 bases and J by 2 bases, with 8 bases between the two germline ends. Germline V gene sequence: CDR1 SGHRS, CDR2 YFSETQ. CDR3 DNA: TGCGCCAGTCGGACAGCCTACAATGAGCAGTTCTTC. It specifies CASRTAYNEQFF.

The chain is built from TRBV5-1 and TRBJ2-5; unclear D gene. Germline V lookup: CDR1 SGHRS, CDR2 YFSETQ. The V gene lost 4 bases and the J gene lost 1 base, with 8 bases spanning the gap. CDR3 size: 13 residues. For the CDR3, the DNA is TGCGCCAGCAGCCCACTCCTCCAAGAGACCCAGTACTTC. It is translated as CASSPLLQETQYF.

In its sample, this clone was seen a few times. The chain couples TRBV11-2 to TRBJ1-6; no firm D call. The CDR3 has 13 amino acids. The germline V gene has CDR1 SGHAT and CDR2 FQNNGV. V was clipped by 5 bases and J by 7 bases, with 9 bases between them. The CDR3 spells CASSKAQNSPLHF. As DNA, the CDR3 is TGTGCCAGCAGCAAAGCGCAGAATTCACCCCTCCACTTT. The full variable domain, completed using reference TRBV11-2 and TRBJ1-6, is EAGVAQSPRYKIIEKRQSVAFWCNPISGHATLYWYQQILGQGPKLLIQFQNNGVVDDSQLPKDRFSAERLKGVDSTLKIQPAKLEDSAVYLCASSKAQNSPLHFGNGTRLTVT.

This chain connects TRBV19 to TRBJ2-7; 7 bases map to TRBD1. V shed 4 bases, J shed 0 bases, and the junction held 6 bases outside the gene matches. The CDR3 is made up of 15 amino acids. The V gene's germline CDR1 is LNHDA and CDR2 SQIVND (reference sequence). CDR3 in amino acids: CASSTQGVTSYEQYF. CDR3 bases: TGTGCCAGTAGTACCCAGGGGGTCACCTCCTACGAGCAGTACTTC.

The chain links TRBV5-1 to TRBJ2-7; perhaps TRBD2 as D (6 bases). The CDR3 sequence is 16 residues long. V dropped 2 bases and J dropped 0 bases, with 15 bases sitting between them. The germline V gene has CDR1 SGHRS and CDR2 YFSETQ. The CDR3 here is CASSFTLSGSSYEQYF. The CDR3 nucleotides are TGCGCCAGCAGCTTCACCCTTAGCGGAAGCTCCTACGAGCAGTACTTC.

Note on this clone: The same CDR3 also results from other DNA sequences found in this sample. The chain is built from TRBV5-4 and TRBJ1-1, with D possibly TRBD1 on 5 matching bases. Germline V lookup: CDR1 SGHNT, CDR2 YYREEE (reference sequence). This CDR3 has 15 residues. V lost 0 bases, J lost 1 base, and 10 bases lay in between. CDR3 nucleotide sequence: TGTGCCAGCAGCTTGGATGGACACCCGAACACTGAAGCTTTCTTT. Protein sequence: CASSLDGHPNTEAFF.

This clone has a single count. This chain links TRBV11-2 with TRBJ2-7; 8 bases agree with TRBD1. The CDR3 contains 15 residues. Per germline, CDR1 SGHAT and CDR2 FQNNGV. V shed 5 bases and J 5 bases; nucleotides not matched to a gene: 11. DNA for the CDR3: TGTGCCAGCAGCCTGACAGGGGAAGAAGTTGACGAGCAGTACTTC. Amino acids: CASSLTGEEVDEQYF.